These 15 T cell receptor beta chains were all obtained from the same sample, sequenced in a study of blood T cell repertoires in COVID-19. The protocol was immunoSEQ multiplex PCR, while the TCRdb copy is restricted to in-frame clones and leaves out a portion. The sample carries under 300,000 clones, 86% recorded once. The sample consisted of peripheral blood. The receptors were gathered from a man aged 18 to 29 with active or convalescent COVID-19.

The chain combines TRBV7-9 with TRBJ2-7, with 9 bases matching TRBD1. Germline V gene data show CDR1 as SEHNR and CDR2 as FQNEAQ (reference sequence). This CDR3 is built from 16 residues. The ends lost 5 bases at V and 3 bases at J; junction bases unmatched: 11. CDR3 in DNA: TGTGCCAGCAGCACAACAACCGGGACAGGGTTCTACGAGCAGTACTTC. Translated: CASSTTTGTGFYEQYF. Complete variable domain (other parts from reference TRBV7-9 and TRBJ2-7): DTGVSQNPRHKITKRGQNVTFRCDPISEHNRLYWYRQTLGQGPEFLTYFQNEAQLEKSRLLSDRFSAERPKGSFSTLEIQRTEQGDSAMYLCASSTTTGTGFYEQYFGPGTRLTVT.

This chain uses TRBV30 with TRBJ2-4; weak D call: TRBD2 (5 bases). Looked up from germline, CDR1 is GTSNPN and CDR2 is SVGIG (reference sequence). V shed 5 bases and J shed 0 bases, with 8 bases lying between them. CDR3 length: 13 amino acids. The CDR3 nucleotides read TGTGCCTGGCGAGCGGTAGCCAAAAACATTCAGTACTTC. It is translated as CAWRAVAKNIQYF.

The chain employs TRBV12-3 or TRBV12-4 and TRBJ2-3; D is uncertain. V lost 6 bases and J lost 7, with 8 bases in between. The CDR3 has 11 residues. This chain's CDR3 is CASSPVNTQYF. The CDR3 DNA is TGTGCCAGCAGCCCCGTAAATACGCAGTATTTT.

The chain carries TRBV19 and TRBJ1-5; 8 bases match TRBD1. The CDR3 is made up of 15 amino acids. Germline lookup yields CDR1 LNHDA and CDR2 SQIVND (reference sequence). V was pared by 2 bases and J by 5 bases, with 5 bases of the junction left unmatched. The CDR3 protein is CASSIQQGGYQPQHF. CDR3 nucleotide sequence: TGTGCCAGTAGTATACAACAGGGGGGGTATCAGCCCCAGCATTTT.

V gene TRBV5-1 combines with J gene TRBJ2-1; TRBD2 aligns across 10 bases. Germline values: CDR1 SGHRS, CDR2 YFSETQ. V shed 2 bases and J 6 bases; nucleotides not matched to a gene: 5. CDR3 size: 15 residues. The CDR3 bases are TGCGCCAGCAGCTTTGTTACTAGCGGGGCCAATGAGCAGTTCTTC. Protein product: CASSFVTSGANEQFF.

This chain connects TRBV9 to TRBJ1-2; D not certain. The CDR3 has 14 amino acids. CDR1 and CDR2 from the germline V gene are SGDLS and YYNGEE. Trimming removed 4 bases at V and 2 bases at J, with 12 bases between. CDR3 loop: CASSQTTENYGYTF. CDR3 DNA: TGTGCCAGCAGCCAAACAACAGAGAACTATGGCTACACCTTC.

CDR3 sequence (DNA): TGTGCCACCGTTGGGGCCGGGGAGACCCAGTACTTC. Translated: CATVGAGETQYF. The rearrangement joins TRBV6-5 to TRBJ2-5; weak D call: TRBD1 (5 bases). V was pared by 10 bases and J by 5 bases, with 14 bases between. This CDR3 has 12 residues. Germline CDR1 and CDR2: MNHEY and SVGAGI.

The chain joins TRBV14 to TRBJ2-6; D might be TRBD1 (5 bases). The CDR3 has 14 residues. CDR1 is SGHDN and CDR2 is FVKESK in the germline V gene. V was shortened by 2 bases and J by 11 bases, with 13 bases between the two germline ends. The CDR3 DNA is TGTGCCAGCAGCCAAAGGGGCCTTAGGGACGTCCTGACTTTC. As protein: CASSQRGLRDVLTF.

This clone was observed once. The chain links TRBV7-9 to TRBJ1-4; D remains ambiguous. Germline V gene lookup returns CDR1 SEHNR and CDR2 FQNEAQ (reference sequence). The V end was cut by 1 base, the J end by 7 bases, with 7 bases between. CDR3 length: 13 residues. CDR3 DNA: TGTGCCAGCAGCTTAGAGCTAAGTGAAAAACTGTTTTTT. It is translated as CASSLELSEKLFF.

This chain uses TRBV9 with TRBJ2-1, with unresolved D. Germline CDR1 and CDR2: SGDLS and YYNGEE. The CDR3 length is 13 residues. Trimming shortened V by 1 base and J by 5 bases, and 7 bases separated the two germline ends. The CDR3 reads CASSVYRDNEQFF. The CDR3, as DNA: TGTGCCAGCAGCGTATATAGAGACAATGAGCAGTTCTTC.

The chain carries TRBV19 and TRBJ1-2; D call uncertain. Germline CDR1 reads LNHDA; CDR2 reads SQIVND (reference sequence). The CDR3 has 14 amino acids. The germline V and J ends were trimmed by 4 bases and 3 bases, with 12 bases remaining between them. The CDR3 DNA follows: TGTGCCAGTAGTAGGAGACCAGAAGACTATGGCTACACCTTC. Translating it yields CASSRRPEDYGYTF.

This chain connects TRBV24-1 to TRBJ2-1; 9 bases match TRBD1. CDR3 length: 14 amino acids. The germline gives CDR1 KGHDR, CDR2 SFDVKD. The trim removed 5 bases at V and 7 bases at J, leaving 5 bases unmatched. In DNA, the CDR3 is TGTGCCACCAGTGGCCGGACAGGGGTTAATGAGCAGTTCTTC. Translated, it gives CATSGRTGVNEQFF.

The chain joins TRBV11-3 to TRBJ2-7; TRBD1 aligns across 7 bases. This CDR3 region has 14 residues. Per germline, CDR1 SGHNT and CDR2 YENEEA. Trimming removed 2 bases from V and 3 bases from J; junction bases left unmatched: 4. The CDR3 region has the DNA TGTGCCAGCAGCTTAAGGGACAGAGACTACGAGCAGTACTTC. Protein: CASSLRDRDYEQYF.

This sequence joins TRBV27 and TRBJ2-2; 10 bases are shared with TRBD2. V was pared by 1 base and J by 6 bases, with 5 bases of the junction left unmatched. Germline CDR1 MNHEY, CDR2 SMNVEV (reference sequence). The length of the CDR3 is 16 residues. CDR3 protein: CASSLLLSGGAGELFF. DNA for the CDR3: TGTGCCAGCAGTTTATTATTAAGCGGGGGGGCCGGGGAGCTGTTTTTT.

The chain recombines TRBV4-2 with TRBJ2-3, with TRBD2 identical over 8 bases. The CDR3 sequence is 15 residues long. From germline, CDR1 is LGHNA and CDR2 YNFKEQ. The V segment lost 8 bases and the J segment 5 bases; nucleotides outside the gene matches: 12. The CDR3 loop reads CASRGRRGEGDTQYF. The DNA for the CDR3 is TGTGCCAGCCGGGGAAGGCGGGGGGAGGGAGATACGCAGTATTTT.